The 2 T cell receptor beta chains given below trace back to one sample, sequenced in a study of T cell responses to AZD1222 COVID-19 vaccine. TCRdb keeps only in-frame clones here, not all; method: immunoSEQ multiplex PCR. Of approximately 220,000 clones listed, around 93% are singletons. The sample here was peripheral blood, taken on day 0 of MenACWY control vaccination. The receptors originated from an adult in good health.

The DNA for the CDR3 is TGTGCCAGCAGTTACACTCGGGCAGGGGACCACAATGAGCAGTTCTTC. As protein: CASSYTRAGDHNEQFF. J is TRBJ2-1 and V is TRBV6-5, with TRBD1 as a possible D gene (6 bases). CDR3 length: 16 amino acids. Per the germline V gene, CDR1 is MNHEY and CDR2 is SVGAGI. V lost 2 bases and J 5 bases, leaving 16 bases between the germline ends.

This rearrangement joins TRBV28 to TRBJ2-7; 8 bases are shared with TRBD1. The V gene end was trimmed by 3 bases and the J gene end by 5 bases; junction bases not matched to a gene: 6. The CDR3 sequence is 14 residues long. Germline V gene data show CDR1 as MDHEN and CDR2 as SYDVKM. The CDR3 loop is CASSFTQGADEQYF. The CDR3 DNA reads TGTGCCAGCAGTTTCACGCAGGGGGCTGACGAGCAGTACTTC.